A single T cell receptor beta chain is shown here with its context. This CDR3 is 15 amino acids long. In germline, CDR1 is LGHDT, CDR2 YNNKEL (reference sequence). After removal of 0 bases from V and 6 bases from J, the junction contained 3 bases not matched to a gene. These data belong to a study of blood T cell repertoires in COVID-19. Study as a whole: Whether acute or convalescent, the COVID-19 samples came from the United States, Italy and Spain.

Methods used by the authors: By means of reference gene primer amplification, nucleated cell counts were estimated. The method was immunoSEQ multiplex PCR; TCRdb's version includes in-frame clones alone and lacks a portion of them. The V and J calls and clone size were taken over from that table, and D and trimming were inferred from the DNA. This table has about 83,000 clones, about 82% appearing once. The chain recombines TRBV3-1 (or the pseudogene TRBV3-2) with TRBJ2-3; 10 positions match TRBD2. The receptor was derived from a man aged 50-59 years with active COVID-19. The sequenced sample consisted of peripheral blood. CDR3 sequence: CASSQDAAGGDTQYF. CDR3 nucleotide sequence: TGTGCCAGCAGCCAAGATGCAGCGGGGGGGGATACGCAGTATTTT.